These T cell receptor beta chains were read from a single sample in a study of neurological immune-mediated disorders. From the 5' RACE reads, TCRdb called clonotypes with MiXCR, one entry per CDR3 protein. The profile shows about 48,000 distinct CDR3 sequences, roughly 2% of them singletons. Sequencing input: PBMCs. The receptor set was obtained from a woman aged 40 to 55 with multiple sclerosis. Each CDR3 is given with its conserved first and last residue. The order of the fields is clone size, V gene, J gene, D gene, CDR3 DNA, CDR3 protein. The D gene is left open where the match is weak. Only some rows state a clone size, as once, few, many or a class for expanded clones.

clone_size: many
v_call: TRBV6-5
j_call: TRBJ2-7
d_call: .
cdr3_nt: TGTGCCAGCAGTTACTCACGAACAGGCGCCGAGCAGTACTTC
cdr3_aa: CASSYSRTGAEQYF

clone_size: many
v_call: TRBV5-1
j_call: TRBJ2-1
d_call: TRBD2
cdr3_nt: TGCGCCAGCAGCATACTAGCGGGGACTAACAATGAGCAGTTCTTC
cdr3_aa: CASSILAGTNNEQFF

clone_size: .
v_call: TRBV5-5
j_call: TRBJ1-1
d_call: .
cdr3_nt: TGTGCCAGCAGCTTGGGGCCTACCCCGACAGGTATGAACACTGAAGCTTTCTTT
cdr3_aa: CASSLGPTPTGMNTEAFF

clone_size: many
v_call: TRBV3-1
j_call: TRBJ1-3
d_call: .
cdr3_nt: TGTGCCAGCAGCCAAGAATTCTCCTCTGGAAACACCATATATTTT
cdr3_aa: CASSQEFSSGNTIYF

clone_size: many
v_call: TRBV5-1
j_call: TRBJ1-3
d_call: .
cdr3_nt: TGCGCCAGCAGCTTGTTGGCAGGGGCCGGAAACACCATATATTTT
cdr3_aa: CASSLLAGAGNTIYF

clone_size: many
v_call: TRBV10-2
j_call: TRBJ1-4
d_call: .
cdr3_nt: TGCGCCAGCAGCGTTAGAGACTTGAATGAAAAACTGTTTTTT
cdr3_aa: CASSVRDLNEKLFF

clone_size: many
v_call: TRBV6-5
j_call: TRBJ2-5
d_call: .
cdr3_nt: TGTGCCAGCAGCCCCAGGGACCGCGAGGAGACCCAGTACTTC
cdr3_aa: CASSPRDREETQYF

clone_size: many
v_call: TRBV12-3/TRBV12-4
j_call: TRBJ1-5
d_call: .
cdr3_nt: TGTGCCAGCAGTTTGGGGGTCTGGCAGCCCCAGCATTTT
cdr3_aa: CASSLGVWQPQHF

clone_size: many
v_call: TRBV5-1
j_call: TRBJ1-1
d_call: .
cdr3_nt: TGCGCCAGCAGCTCCCCAGTGGGCACTGAAGCTTTCTTT
cdr3_aa: CASSSPVGTEAFF

clone_size: few
v_call: TRBV4-1
j_call: TRBJ1-2
d_call: .
cdr3_nt: TGCGCCAGCAGCCAAGATCAGACCCGAAGAGCTAACTATGGCTACACCTTC
cdr3_aa: CASSQDQTRRANYGYTF

clone_size: many
v_call: TRBV11-2
j_call: TRBJ2-1
d_call: .
cdr3_nt: TGTGCCAGCAGCAGACTCCCGGGGCAGTCCCGCAATGAGCAGTTCTTC
cdr3_aa: CASSRLPGQSRNEQFF

clone_size: many
v_call: TRBV20-1
j_call: TRBJ2-5
d_call: TRBD2
cdr3_nt: TGCAGTGCTAGACCGGGACTAATGGTGGAGACCCAGTACTTC
cdr3_aa: CSARPGLMVETQYF

clone_size: few
v_call: TRBV6-4
j_call: TRBJ2-1
d_call: .
cdr3_nt: TGTGCCAGCAGTGATTATGGGGGTCTCAATGAGCAGTTCTTC
cdr3_aa: CASSDYGGLNEQFF

clone_size: many
v_call: TRBV20-1
j_call: TRBJ2-7
d_call: .
cdr3_nt: TGCAGTGCTAGCGGTGCGTCGGGACACACCTACGAGCAGTACTTC
cdr3_aa: CSASGASGHTYEQYF

clone_size: many
v_call: TRBV5-1
j_call: TRBJ1-5
d_call: .
cdr3_nt: TGCGCCAGCAGCTTGGCTTCAGGATTCAATCAGCCCCAGCATTTT
cdr3_aa: CASSLASGFNQPQHF

clone_size: many
v_call: TRBV6-6
j_call: TRBJ1-6
d_call: TRBD1
cdr3_nt: TGTGCCAGCAGTTACTCGCAGGGGGGCCGAATAACCCTCCACTTT
cdr3_aa: CASSYSQGGRITLHF

clone_size: many
v_call: TRBV5-6
j_call: TRBJ2-2
d_call: TRBD1
cdr3_nt: TGTGCCAGCAGCTTCGAGGGGACAGGGAGGATCGGGGAGCTGTTTTTT
cdr3_aa: CASSFEGTGRIGELFF

clone_size: many
v_call: TRBV5-1
j_call: TRBJ1-6
d_call: TRBD1
cdr3_nt: TGCGCCAGCAGCTCAGCCTTTACAGGGGGAGGTCTTACACCCCTCCACTTT
cdr3_aa: CASSSAFTGGGLTPLHF

clone_size: many
v_call: TRBV7-2
j_call: TRBJ2-1
d_call: .
cdr3_nt: TGTGCCAGCAGCTCGACCTTCGTATCACATGAGCAGTTCTTC
cdr3_aa: CASSSTFVSHEQFF

clone_size: many
v_call: TRBV20-1
j_call: TRBJ2-7
d_call: TRBD2
cdr3_nt: TGCAGTGCTGAGAGTTGGCGGGGGGGTTCCTACGAGCAGTACTTC
cdr3_aa: CSAESWRGGSYEQYF

clone_size: many
v_call: TRBV7-2
j_call: TRBJ2-3
d_call: .
cdr3_nt: TGTGCCAGCAGCTTAGTGCCCAGCGTCCCAGATACGCAGTATTTT
cdr3_aa: CASSLVPSVPDTQYF

clone_size: many
v_call: TRBV5-1
j_call: TRBJ2-1
d_call: TRBD1
cdr3_nt: TGCGCCAGCAGCTTGTCGGACAGGGGGCCTAGCAATGAGCAGTTCTTC
cdr3_aa: CASSLSDRGPSNEQFF

clone_size: many
v_call: TRBV18
j_call: TRBJ2-3
d_call: .
cdr3_nt: TGTGCCAGCTCACCGGACAAGACCCACACAGATACGCAGTATTTT
cdr3_aa: CASSPDKTHTDTQYF

clone_size: many
v_call: TRBV7-2
j_call: TRBJ1-2
d_call: TRBD1
cdr3_nt: TGTGCCAGCAGCATAACTGACAGGGGCTATGGCTACACCTTC
cdr3_aa: CASSITDRGYGYTF

clone_size: many
v_call: TRBV4-2
j_call: TRBJ2-3
d_call: .
cdr3_nt: TGTGCCAGCAGCCAAGATAGGGGGGGCGGTGTAGATACGCAGTATTTT
cdr3_aa: CASSQDRGGGVDTQYF

clone_size: many
v_call: TRBV3-1
j_call: TRBJ1-1
d_call: .
cdr3_nt: TGTGCCAGCAGTCAGTGGACGAACACTGAAGCTTTCTTT
cdr3_aa: CASSQWTNTEAFF

clone_size: many
v_call: TRBV20-1
j_call: TRBJ2-1
d_call: .
cdr3_nt: TGCAGTGCTACCTCGGACTGGGTAAGCTACAATGAGCAGTTCTTC
cdr3_aa: CSATSDWVSYNEQFF

clone_size: many
v_call: TRBV5-1
j_call: TRBJ2-7
d_call: TRBD1
cdr3_nt: TGCGCCAGCCGAGGACAGGGGTTATTCTACGAGCAGTACTTC
cdr3_aa: CASRGQGLFYEQYF

clone_size: many
v_call: TRBV29-1
j_call: TRBJ1-1
d_call: .
cdr3_nt: TGCAGCGTTGAATGGCAGGGGAACACTGAAGCTTTCTTT
cdr3_aa: CSVEWQGNTEAFF

clone_size: many
v_call: TRBV12-3/TRBV12-4
j_call: TRBJ2-2
d_call: TRBD2
cdr3_nt: TGTGCCAGCAGTTTTGGCGGGGGGGCCACCGGGGAGCTGTTTTTT
cdr3_aa: CASSFGGGATGELFF

clone_size: many
v_call: TRBV20-1
j_call: TRBJ2-1
d_call: TRBD2
cdr3_nt: TGCAGTGCTGCCGGGACTAGCTCCTACAATGAGCAGTTCTTC
cdr3_aa: CSAAGTSSYNEQFF

clone_size: many
v_call: TRBV11-2
j_call: TRBJ1-3
d_call: TRBD1
cdr3_nt: TGTGCCAGCAGCCTCGGGACAGTTGGAAACACCATATATTTT
cdr3_aa: CASSLGTVGNTIYF

clone_size: many
v_call: TRBV29-1
j_call: TRBJ2-1
d_call: .
cdr3_nt: TGCAGCGTTGAAGGGGGTAGCGAGGGGTTTTACAATGAGCAGTTCTTC
cdr3_aa: CSVEGGSEGFYNEQFF

clone_size: many
v_call: TRBV6-5
j_call: TRBJ2-7
d_call: .
cdr3_nt: TGTGCCAGCAGTTACGGGCAGATTAACTACGAGCAGTACTTC
cdr3_aa: CASSYGQINYEQYF

clone_size: many
v_call: TRBV20-1
j_call: TRBJ2-1
d_call: .
cdr3_nt: TGCAGTGCGACGGACTTCCAGAGCTCCTACAATGAGCAGTTCTTC
cdr3_aa: CSATDFQSSYNEQFF

clone_size: few
v_call: TRBV5-5
j_call: TRBJ2-5
d_call: TRBD1
cdr3_nt: TGTGCCAGCAGCCCCGGGACAGGGCGCGAAGAGACCCAGTACTTC
cdr3_aa: CASSPGTGREETQYF

clone_size: many
v_call: TRBV5-1
j_call: TRBJ2-2
d_call: TRBD1
cdr3_nt: TGCGCCAGCAGCCCGGGGACAGCGAACACCGGGGAGCTGTTTTTT
cdr3_aa: CASSPGTANTGELFF